One sample yielded the 9 T cell receptor beta chains listed below, sequenced in a study of cytomegalovirus exposure and HLA in healthy donors. 13 Jbeta primers and 60 Vbeta primers were used for the PCR. Assay: immunoSEQ multiplex PCR; the TCRdb copy retains only in-frame clones and omits some. This sample has over 150,000 clones, with approximately 81% found just once. The sequenced material came from PBMCs. The origin of the receptors is a woman aged 25-40 years in good health and CMV-seropositive.

The sample holds a few counts of this clone. V and J are TRBV28 and TRBJ2-2, with D possibly matching TRBD2 (5 bases). The CDR3 runs to 15 residues. Trimming left V 3 bases short and J 5 bases short, with 13 bases between. Germline V gene data show CDR1 as MDHEN and CDR2 as SYDVKM. The CDR3 loop is CASSLVLRRTGELFF. The CDR3 DNA sequence: TGTGCCAGCAGTTTGGTTTTGAGGAGGACCGGGGAGCTGTTTTTT.

The genes are TRBV7-9 and TRBJ1-1; a weak D match, TRBD1 (5 bases). There are 15 residues in the CDR3. Trimming removed 6 bases from V and 5 bases from J, with 19 bases in between. Looked up from germline, CDR1 is SEHNR and CDR2 is FQNEAQ (reference sequence). The CDR3 nucleotides are TGTGCCAGCAGTTTACAAGGGCAGGGAGGTACTGAAGCTTTCTTT. Translated: CASSLQGQGGTEAFF.

This clone was observed a single time. V and J are TRBV7-2 and TRBJ1-2; D possibly corresponds to TRBD1 (6 bases). V was cut by 7 bases and J by 2 bases, with 8 bases left in between. Germline CDR1 is SGHTA and CDR2 is FQGNSA. This CDR3 comprises 12 residues. In DNA form, the CDR3 reads TGTGCCAGCAATGACAGGAACTATGGCTACACCTTC. Its protein product is CASNDRNYGYTF.

V and J are TRBV7-2 and TRBJ1-4, with D unclear. Germline CDR1 is SGHTA and CDR2 is FQGNSA. V shed 2 bases and J shed 1 base, with 8 bases lying between them. The CDR3 sequence is 15 residues long. The CDR3, as DNA: TGTGCCAGCAGCTTAAATGGCGGAACTAATGAAAAACTGTTTTTT. The encoded protein is CASSLNGGTNEKLFF.

V and J are TRBV14 and TRBJ1-5; D might be TRBD1 (6 bases). The CDR3 has 13 amino acids. With 2 bases removed from V and 7 bases from J, the gap between germline ends came to 9 bases. Germline assignment: CDR1 SGHDN and CDR2 FVKESK. CDR3 nucleotide sequence: TGTGCCAGCAGCCAAAGGGGGGGGCAGCCCCAGCATTTT. Its protein is CASSQRGGQPQHF. The full variable domain, rest sourced from reference TRBV14 and TRBJ1-5, is EAGVTQFPSHSVIEKGQTVTLRCDPISGHDNLYWYRRVMGKEIKFLLHFVKESKQDESGMPNNRFLAERTGGTYSTLKVQPAELEDSGVYFCASSQRGGQPQHFGDGTRLSIL.

V and J are TRBV2 and TRBJ1-2; maybe TRBD1 (6 bases). The CDR3 is 12 residues long. The V end lost 7 bases, the J end lost 3 bases, and 9 bases lay between the germline ends. In germline, CDR1 is SNHLY, CDR2 FYNNEI. CDR3 DNA sequence: TGTGCCAGCAAGGGGGTCCACTATGGCTACACCTTC. Amino acid sequence: CASKGVHYGYTF. Full variable domain (outside the CDR3, taken from reference TRBV2 and TRBJ1-2): EPEVTQTPSHQVTQMGQEVILRCVPISNHLYFYWYRQILGQKVEFLVSFYNNEISEKSEIFDDQFSVERPDGSNFTLKIRSTKLEDSAMYFCASKGVHYGYTFGSGTRLTVV.

The chain carries TRBV7-2 and TRBJ2-5; D may be TRBD2 (6 bases). V was trimmed by 5 bases and J by 1 base, leaving 14 bases between them. The CDR3 is made up of 15 amino acids. The germline gives CDR1 SGHTA, CDR2 FQGNSA. In nucleotides, the CDR3 is TGTGCCAGCAGCAGGACCAGCGGGTTCCAAGAGACCCAGTACTTC. Amino acid sequence: CASSRTSGFQETQYF. Full variable domain (missing parts from reference TRBV7-2 and TRBJ2-5): GAGVSQSPSNKVTEKGKDVELRCDPISGHTALYWYRQSLGQGLEFLIYFQGNSAPDKSGLPSDRFSAERTGGSVSTLTIQRTQQEDSAVYLCASSRTSGFQETQYFGPGTRLLVL.

This chain uses TRBV29-1 with TRBJ2-7; 8 bases match TRBD1. V trimming: 6 bases; J trimming: 2 bases; junction bases outside the gene matches: 9. The CDR3 totals 14 residues. The germline V gene encodes CDR1 SQVTM and CDR2 ANQGSEA. CDR3 region: CSVKSGTGPYEQYF. The CDR3 DNA follows: TGCAGCGTGAAATCCGGGACAGGACCCTACGAGCAGTACTTC.

The CDR3 sequence: CAWSVGRYSGANVLTF. CDR3 nucleotide sequence: TGTGCCTGGAGTGTTGGCAGGTACTCTGGGGCCAACGTCCTGACTTTC. This chain joins TRBV30 and TRBJ2-6; D unresolved. The CDR3 covers 16 residues. Trimming stripped 0 bases from V and 0 bases from J, with 9 bases between. Looked up from germline, CDR1 is GTSNPN and CDR2 is SVGIG (reference sequence). Complete variable domain (other parts from reference TRBV30 and TRBJ2-6): SQTIHQWPATLVQPVGSPLSLECTVEGTSNPNLYWYRQAAGRGLQLLFYSVGIGQISSEVPQNLSASRPQDRQFILSSKKLLLSDSGFYLCAWSVGRYSGANVLTFGAGSRLTVL.